This paragraph covers one T cell receptor (beta chain) sequence. Its binding antigen is unknown. Per-nucleotide qualities are absent, and no much larger clonotype sits a single base away. This specimen belongs to a study of T and B cells in COVID-19 patients (dated by TCRdb to the early 2020s). The study in broad terms: In this study, adaptive immunity was profiled in COVID-19 patients who either had active infection or had recovered, using TRB and IGH repertoire sequencing of peripheral blood. Patients in the recovered cohort had a median age of around 30 years, compared with 55 to 70 years for patients in the active-infection cohort. A recovered cohort included some 19 patients who provided 20 to 25 samples, and most of these patients had mild to moderate COVID-19 treated on an outpatient basis. Over 8 million TCR sequences were analysed in a TCR and BCR sequence repository that covered 37 patients and roughly 69 time points. Of the roughly 20 patients in the active-infection cohort, approximately 12 were critically ill and needed mechanical ventilation or ECMO. As many as 9 follow-up blood samples were taken per patient, and some of the samples covered different disease stages within the same individual. Of the approximately 21 patients in the active-infection cohort, fewer than 19 had comorbidities associated with unfavorable COVID-19 outcome. Because samples were available both during active disease and after recovery, two patients were counted in both the recovered and the active cohorts. Repertoire analyses used an age-matched reference group of just under 40 healthy donors who were negative for COVID-19 antibodies as the comparison. Study-wide conclusions, independent of this receptor: TRB repertoires were highly clonal in active COVID-19, whereas diversity and richness at recovery rose above healthy donor levels. The size of the cohort was considered insufficient for assessing HLA contributions to COVID-19 susceptibility or severity. In patients with COVID-19, the usage of TRBV/TRBJ genes was reported to be strongly skewed. The recovered cohort had roughly 2,100 exclusive TCR clusters, including 31 low-pGen clusters. It was stated that prospective validation of the reported TCR clusters was required before the clusters could be put to clinical use. Specific T cell subsets (CD4+/Treg/CD8+) and sorted SARS-CoV-2-responsive or tetramer+ T cells had not yet been sequenced, and these experiments were ongoing. Blood samples obtained from mildly ill patients during symptoms, as well as early samples obtained from severe cases, were available only in scarce numbers.

Trimming at the junction amounts to 2 bases on V and 7 bases on J, and the germline ends lie 20 bases apart. CDR1 and CDR2 are drawn from the germline V gene (reference sequence): GTSNPN, SVGIG. Inclusive of the bounding cysteine and phenylalanine, the CDR3 is 15 residues long. Solely the CDR3 DNA is kept, with 45 bases framed from the first base. TRB repertoires were amplified from around 250-500 ng of genomic DNA extracted from blood. Sequencing instrument: Illumina MiSeq. Multiplex PCR with BIOMED2 TRB-A/B primer pools was used to amplify TRB rearrangements. Illumina-compatible adapters and 7-nucleotide sample barcodes were attached to the amplicons in two consecutive PCRs. All library PCRs used Phusion HS II polymerase. Amplicons were purified from gel with the NucleoSpin Gel and PCR Clean-up kit, quantified on Qubit, and pooled at roughly 4 nM. Before Illumina next-generation sequencing, the quality of the amplicon pool was assessed on an Agilent 2100 Bioanalyzer. The paper's data handling went like this. MiXCR 3.0.8 with the default MiXCR reference library was used to annotate TRB rearrangements. Non-productive reads and sequences with fewer than 2 reads were removed, and every unique CDR3 nucleotide sequence was treated as one clone. Clonality, diversity, richness and V-J gene usage were calculated in R 3.5.1. TCR clustering by CDR3 similarity used GLIPH2, with generation probabilities calculated by OLGA. GLIPH2 clusters were kept only if they contained at least four unique TCR clonotypes found in at least three individuals. The public reads were reprocessed in TCRdb via fastp at Q25 and MiXCR, keeping in-frame beta chains. Each record represents a unique CDR3 protein, reported with the most common genes and DNA among its rows. What appears here as the V and J calls and clone size reflects TCRdb's work, not the paper's. Across this sample there are 20,000 to 25,000 distinct CDR3 sequences, with approximately 29% seen only once. Together, the top ten hold 2.8% of the sample.

In this chain, TRBV30 is recombined with TRBJ1-1; TRBD1 could be the D gene, as 6 bases match. Sample: blood. This TCR was sampled from a human donor who had recovered from COVID-19. The CDR3 amino acid sequence is: CAWSQLEEGVGEAFF. In nucleotides, the sequence is TGTGCCTGGAGTCAACTGGAGGAGGGGGTGGGTGAAGCTTTCTTT.